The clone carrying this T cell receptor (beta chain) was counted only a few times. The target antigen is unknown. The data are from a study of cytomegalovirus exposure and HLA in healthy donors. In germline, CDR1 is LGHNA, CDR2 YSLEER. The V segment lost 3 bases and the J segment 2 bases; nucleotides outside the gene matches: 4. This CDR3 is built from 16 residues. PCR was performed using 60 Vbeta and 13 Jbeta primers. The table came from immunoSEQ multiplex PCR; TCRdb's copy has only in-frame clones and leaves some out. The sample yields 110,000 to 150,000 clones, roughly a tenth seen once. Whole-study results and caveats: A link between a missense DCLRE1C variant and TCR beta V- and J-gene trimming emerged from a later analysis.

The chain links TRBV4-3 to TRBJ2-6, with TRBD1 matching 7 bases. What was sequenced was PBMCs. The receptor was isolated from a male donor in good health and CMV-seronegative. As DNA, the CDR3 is TGCGCCAGCAGCCACTACAGGGGCACTGGGGCCAACGTCCTGACTTTC. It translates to CASSHYRGTGANVLTF.